The source of this T cell receptor (beta chain) is a study of blood T cell repertoires in COVID-19. This CDR3 comprises 14 residues. Germline CDR1 is MNHEY and CDR2 is SVGEGT. The V and J ends lost 6 bases and 2 bases respectively, with 13 bases between them. Authors' data handling: Reference gene primer amplification in the assay estimated nucleated cell counts. Clones were read by immunoSEQ multiplex PCR, and TCRdb kept only the in-frame ones, dropping some. D and trimming were read from the DNA, whereas the V and J calls and clone size are those reported in that table. The sample lists 290,000 or so clones, around 87% seen once, with about 1.2% in the top ten.

The sequence was obtained from a man between 65 and 80 years old with acute or convalescent COVID-19. Sequenced sample: peripheral blood. This sequence joins TRBV6-2 or TRBV6-3 and TRBJ2-5; TRBD2 is a possible D gene (6 bases). The CDR3 loop is CASSLWRGQETQYF. The CDR3 DNA sequence: TGTGCCAGCAGCCTGTGGCGGGGACAAGAGACCCAGTACTTC.